This TCR beta chain comes out of a study of T cell responses to AZD1222 COVID-19 vaccine. TCRdb's table, derived via immunoSEQ multiplex PCR, lists solely in-frame clones and lacks some. The sample holds 100,000 to 150,000 clones, around 91% seen once. The source of this sequence is an adult in good health. Material: peripheral blood, obtained on day 0 of MenACWY control vaccination.

CDR3 region: CASSLGTGGAYGYTF. The DNA for the CDR3 is TGTGCCAGCAGCCTCGGGACAGGGGGGGCCTATGGCTACACCTTC. The chain is built from TRBV6-5 and TRBJ1-2; 11 bases match TRBD1. The length of the CDR3 is 15 residues. Germline V gene data show CDR1 as MNHEY and CDR2 as SVGAGI. Trimming at V came to 6 bases and at J to 4 bases, leaving 7 bases not matched to a gene.